This T cell receptor beta chain is drawn from a study of radiotherapy plus CTLA-4 blockade in lung cancer. General study results and limits: Early blood T cell clone changes and increased post-radiation serum interferon-beta were reportedly the strongest response predictors. TCR clones of tumor origin grew in blood after radiotherapy plus ipilimumab.

Comment on this clone: No antigen is known for it.

Only in-frame clones appear in the TCRdb table, and some are missing; sequencing was by immunoSEQ multiplex PCR. Of roughly 51,000 clones detected, around 88% appear once; the ten largest clones hold less than 20%. The V and J ends lost 1 base and 8 bases, in that order; junction bases with no gene match: 3. Germline CDR1 SGHDN, CDR2 FVKESK. The CDR3 length is 14 residues. Source: peripheral blood, taken from a patient treated with radiotherapy plus ipilimumab. This sequence was found in a human donor with non-small cell lung cancer that progressed on radiotherapy plus ipilimumab. Some clones in this sample may be carry-over from other donors' samples. The rearrangement links TRBV14 to TRBJ2-7, with 12 bases aligning to TRBD2. DNA for the CDR3: TGTGCCAGCAGCCAAGCGACTAGCGGGAGAAAGCAGTACTTC. Protein: CASSQATSGRKQYF. Looking up the rest from reference TRBV14 and TRBJ2-7 gives the full variable domain: EAGVTQFPSHSVIEKGQTVTLRCDPISGHDNLYWYRRVMGKEIKFLLHFVKESKQDESGMPNNRFLAERTGGTYSTLKVQPAELEDSGVYFCASSQATSGRKQYFGPGTRLTVT.